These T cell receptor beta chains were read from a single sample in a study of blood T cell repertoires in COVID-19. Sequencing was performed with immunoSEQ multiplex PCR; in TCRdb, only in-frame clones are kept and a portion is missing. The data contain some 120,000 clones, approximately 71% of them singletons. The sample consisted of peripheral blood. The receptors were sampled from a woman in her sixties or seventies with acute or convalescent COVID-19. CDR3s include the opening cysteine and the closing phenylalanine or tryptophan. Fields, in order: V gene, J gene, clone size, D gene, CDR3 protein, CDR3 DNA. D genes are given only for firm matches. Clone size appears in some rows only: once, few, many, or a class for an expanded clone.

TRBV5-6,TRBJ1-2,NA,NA,CASSLLGQNYGYTF,TGTGCCAGCAGCTTACTGGGACAAAACTATGGCTACACCTTC
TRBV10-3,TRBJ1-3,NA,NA,CAISVTRDTGNTIYF,TGTGCCATCAGTGTAACCCGGGACACTGGAAACACCATATATTTT
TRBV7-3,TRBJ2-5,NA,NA,CASSQGNQETQYF,TGTGCCAGCAGCCAGGGGAATCAAGAGACCCAGTACTTC
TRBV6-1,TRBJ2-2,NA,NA,CASSDRRTGELFF,TGTGCCAGCAGTGACAGGCGCACCGGGGAGCTGTTTTTT
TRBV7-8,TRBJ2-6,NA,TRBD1,CASSQAGQGEFSGANVLTF,TGTGCCAGCAGCCAGGCGGGACAGGGGGAGTTCTCTGGGGCCAACGTCCTGACTTTC
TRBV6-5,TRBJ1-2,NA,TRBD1,CASIGQGYGYTF,TGTGCCAGCATCGGACAGGGCTATGGCTACACCTTC
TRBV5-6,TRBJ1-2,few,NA,CASSLFRGPGYTF,TGTGCCAGCAGCTTATTCAGGGGCCCCGGCTACACCTTC
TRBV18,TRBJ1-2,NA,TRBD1,CASSQTGTGGSSYGYTF,TGTGCCAGCTCACAGACCGGGACAGGGGGCTCCTCCTATGGCTACACCTTC
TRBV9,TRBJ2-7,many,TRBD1,CASSVGGTGSEQYF,TGTGCCAGCAGCGTAGGTGGGACAGGGAGCGAGCAGTACTTC
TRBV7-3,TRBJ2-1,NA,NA,CASRRPGTTNNEQFF,TGTGCCAGCAGACGACCCGGGACAACAAACAATGAGCAGTTCTTC
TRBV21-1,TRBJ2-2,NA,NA,CASSKPSGGTGELFF,TGTGCCAGCAGCAAGCCTAGCGGAGGCACCGGGGAGCTGTTTTTT
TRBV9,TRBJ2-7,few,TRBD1,CASSTQSGQSHYEQYF,TGTGCCAGCAGCACACAATCGGGACAGAGCCACTACGAGCAGTACTTC
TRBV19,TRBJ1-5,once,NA,CASSIGGQNQPQHF,TGTGCCAGTAGTATAGGAGGCCAAAATCAGCCCCAGCATTTT
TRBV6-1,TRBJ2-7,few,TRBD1,CASSEVDRDPYEQYF,TGTGCCAGCAGTGAAGTGGACAGGGACCCCTACGAGCAGTACTTC
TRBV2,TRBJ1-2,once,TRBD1,CASTDRVYGYTF,TGTGCCAGCACTGACAGGGTCTATGGCTACACCTTC
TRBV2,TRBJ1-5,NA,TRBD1,CASSGQGLNQPQHF,TGTGCCAGCAGTGGACAGGGGTTAAATCAGCCCCAGCATTTT
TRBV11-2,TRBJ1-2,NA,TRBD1,CASSPDRVGGYTF,TGTGCCAGCAGCCCGGACAGGGTGGGAGGCTACACCTTC
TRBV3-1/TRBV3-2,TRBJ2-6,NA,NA,CASSQQASPGANVLTF,TGTGCCAGCAGCCAGCAGGCTTCGCCTGGGGCCAACGTCCTGACTTTC
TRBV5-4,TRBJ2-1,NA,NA,CASSFGSPSSYNEQFF,TGTGCCAGCAGCTTTGGGAGCCCGAGCTCCTACAATGAGCAGTTCTTC
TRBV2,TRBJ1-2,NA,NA,CASSGRQVYGYTF,TGTGCCAGCAGTGGAAGACAAGTCTATGGCTACACCTTC
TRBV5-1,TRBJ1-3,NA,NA,CASSGGGSGNTIYF,TGCGCCAGCTCGGGGGGAGGCTCTGGAAACACCATATATTTT
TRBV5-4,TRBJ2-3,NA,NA,CASSWRGTDTQYF,TGTGCCAGCAGCTGGAGGGGTACAGATACGCAGTATTTT
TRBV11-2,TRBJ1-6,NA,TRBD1,CASSLVDRDSPLHF,TGTGCCAGCAGCTTAGTTGACAGGGATTCACCCCTCCACTTT
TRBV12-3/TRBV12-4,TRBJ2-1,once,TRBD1,CASSLTGVQFF,TGTGCCAGCAGTCTGACAGGGGTTCAGTTCTTC
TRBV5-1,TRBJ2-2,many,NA,CASSAQGTGELFF,TGCGCCAGCAGCGCGCAGGGGACCGGGGAGCTGTTTTTT
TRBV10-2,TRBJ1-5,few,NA,CASSDRLNQPQHF,TGCGCCAGCAGTGACAGGTTGAATCAGCCCCAGCATTTT
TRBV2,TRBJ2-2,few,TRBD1,CASSANGQGVTGELFF,TGTGCCAGCAGCGCTAATGGGCAGGGGGTTACCGGGGAGCTGTTTTTT
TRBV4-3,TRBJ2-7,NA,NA,CASSQDHLDSYEQYF,TGCGCCAGCAGCCAAGATCACCTAGACTCCTACGAGCAGTACTTC
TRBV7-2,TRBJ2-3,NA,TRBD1,CASSLMGQGGADTQYF,TGTGCCAGCAGCTTAATGGGACAGGGGGGCGCAGATACGCAGTATTTT
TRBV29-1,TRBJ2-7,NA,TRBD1,CSVEGVGQGFYEQYF,TGCAGCGTTGAAGGAGTGGGACAGGGTTTTTACGAGCAGTACTTC
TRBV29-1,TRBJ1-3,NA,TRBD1,CSGLTGSGGAGNTIYF,TGCAGCGGGCTGACAGGCTCAGGGGGAGCTGGAAACACCATATATTTT
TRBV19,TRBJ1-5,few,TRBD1,CASSTGTGTINQPQHF,TGTGCCAGTAGTACAGGGACAGGGACGATAAATCAGCCCCAGCATTTT
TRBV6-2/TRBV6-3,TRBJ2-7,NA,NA,CASSYNRVVEQYF,TGTGCCAGCAGTTATAACAGGGTGGTGGAGCAGTACTTC
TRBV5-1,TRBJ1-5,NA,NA,CASSLEGGTFNQPQHF,TGCGCCAGCAGCTTGGAAGGGGGTACCTTCAATCAGCCCCAGCATTTT
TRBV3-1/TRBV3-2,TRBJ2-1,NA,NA,CASSFGLDNEQFF,TGTGCCAGCAGCTTCGGACTTGACAATGAGCAGTTCTTC
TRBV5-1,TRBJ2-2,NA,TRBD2,CASTSHTGGTNTGELFF,TGCGCCAGCACATCCCATACGGGAGGAACGAACACCGGGGAGCTGTTTTTT
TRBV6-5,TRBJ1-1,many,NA,CASSSRTANTEAFF,TGTGCCAGCAGTTCCAGGACAGCTAACACTGAAGCTTTCTTT